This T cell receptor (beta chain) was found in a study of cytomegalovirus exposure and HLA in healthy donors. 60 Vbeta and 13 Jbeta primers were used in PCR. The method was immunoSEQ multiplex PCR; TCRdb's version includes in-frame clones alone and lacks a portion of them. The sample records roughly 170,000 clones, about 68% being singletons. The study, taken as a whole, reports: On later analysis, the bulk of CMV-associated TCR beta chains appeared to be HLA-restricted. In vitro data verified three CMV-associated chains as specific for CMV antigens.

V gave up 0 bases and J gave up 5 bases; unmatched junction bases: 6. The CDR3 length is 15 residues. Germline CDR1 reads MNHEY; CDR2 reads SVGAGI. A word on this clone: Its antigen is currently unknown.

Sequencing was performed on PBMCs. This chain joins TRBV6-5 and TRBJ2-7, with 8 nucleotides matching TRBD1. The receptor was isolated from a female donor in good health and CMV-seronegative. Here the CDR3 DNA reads TGTGCCAGCAGTTACTCCAGGGGGCGCGCGGACGAGCAGTACTTC. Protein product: CASSYSRGRADEQYF.